Following are 14 T cell receptor beta chains from one sample sequenced in a study of T cells in localized non-small cell lung cancer. The table came from immunoSEQ multiplex PCR; TCRdb's copy has only in-frame clones and leaves some out. Here the sample spans 6,000 to 10,000 clones, over 85% being singletons. Sequencing was performed on peripheral blood, taken before any cancer treatment. All receptors derive from a woman between 35 and 75 years old with stage I lung adenocarcinoma.

This CDR3 reads CASSLNRARSDTQYF. The CDR3 bases are TGTGCCAGCAGCTTAAACAGGGCAAGGTCAGATACGCAGTATTTT. The V call is TRBV7-9, the J call TRBJ2-3; perhaps TRBD1 as D (6 bases). CDR1 and CDR2 (germline): SEHNR, FQNEAQ (reference sequence). Trimming left V 2 bases short and J 4 bases short, with 13 bases between. CDR3 size: 15 residues.

The chain links TRBV15 to TRBJ2-5; 7 bases fit TRBD2. The CDR3 totals 15 residues. With V trimmed by 0 bases and J by 1 base, 2 bases remained unmatched. Per the germline V gene, CDR1 is LNHNV and CDR2 is YYDKDF (reference sequence). The DNA of the CDR3 is TGTGCCACCAGCAGAGACCCTAGCGGCCAAGAGACCCAGTACTTC. This gives the protein CATSRDPSGQETQYF.

The chain is built from TRBV2 and TRBJ2-5; TRBD1 matches 12 bases. The germline V gene encodes CDR1 SNHLY and CDR2 FYNNEI. V dropped 6 bases and J dropped 7; count of bases not matched to a gene: 12. The length of the CDR3 is 16 residues. The CDR3 here is CASSVEGQGAVGTQYF. CDR3 coding DNA: TGTGCCAGCAGCGTAGAGGGACAGGGGGCGGTCGGGACCCAGTACTTC.

V is TRBV6-5 and J is TRBJ1-5; D uncertain. Germline lookup yields CDR1 MNHEY and CDR2 SVGAGI. The CDR3 consists of 13 residues. V lost 4 bases and J lost 4, with 8 bases in between. Here the CDR3 reads CASSSTVNQPQHF. The DNA for the CDR3 is TGTGCCAGCAGTTCCACAGTGAATCAGCCCCAGCATTTT.

V is TRBV19 and J is TRBJ1-2; maybe TRBD1 (6 bases). This CDR3 comprises 15 residues. V was trimmed by 4 bases and J by 4 bases, leaving 16 bases between them. Germline V lookup: CDR1 LNHDA, CDR2 SQIVND (reference sequence). CDR3 residues: CASSSPGTGIYGYTF. The CDR3 DNA sequence: TGTGCCAGTAGTAGCCCCGGTACAGGGATCTATGGCTACACCTTC.

The chain uses TRBV11-2 and TRBJ2-7; 9 bases fit TRBD2. V was clipped by 5 bases and J by 0 bases; unmatched bases: 5. Per germline, CDR1 SGHAT and CDR2 FQNNGV. The CDR3 runs to 15 residues. The CDR3 reads CASSPRTSDSYEQYF. CDR3 sequence (DNA): TGTGCCAGCAGCCCGCGGACTAGCGACTCCTACGAGCAGTACTTC.

The gene calls are TRBV12-5 and TRBJ2-2, with D perhaps TRBD1 (5 bases). This CDR3 spans 18 amino acids. Trimming removed 6 bases from V and 3 bases from J, with 23 bases in between. Germline V CDR1 and CDR2: LGHNT, FRNRAP. The CDR3 coding sequence is TGTGCTAGTGGCCCCGGCAGGGATGTTAAGGCCTACACCGGGGAGCTGTTTTTT. It specifies CASGPGRDVKAYTGELFF.

The gene calls are TRBV5-1 and TRBJ1-2; 9 bases match TRBD1. V shed 6 bases and J 3 bases; nucleotides not matched to a gene: 12. CDR1 is SGHRS, CDR2 YFSETQ, per germline. The CDR3 totals 16 residues. CDR3 region: CASTGGGTGNDYGYTF. CDR3 DNA sequence: TGCGCCAGCACTGGAGGCGGGACAGGGAATGACTATGGCTACACCTTC.

The chain joins TRBV7-7 to TRBJ2-1; 9 bases fit TRBD1. The CDR3 sequence is 15 residues long. The V and J ends lost 2 bases and 6 bases, in that order; junction bases with no gene match: 5. Looked up from germline, CDR1 is SSHAT and CDR2 is FNYEAQ (reference sequence). The CDR3: CASSLSGTGSNEQFF. CDR3 in DNA: TGTGCCAGCAGCTTAAGCGGGACAGGGTCCAATGAGCAGTTCTTC.

This rearrangement joins TRBV25-1 to TRBJ1-1; D not resolved. CDR1 MGHDK and CDR2 SYGVNS come from the germline V gene. The CDR3 sequence is 15 residues long. V was shortened by 0 bases and J by 1 base, with 9 bases between the two germline ends. The CDR3 region is CASSEYGDGNTEAFF. CDR3 sequence (DNA): TGTGCCAGCAGTGAATATGGGGATGGGAACACTGAAGCTTTCTTT.

As for this clone: Within the sample, other DNA sequences also encode this same CDR3. The rearrangement uses TRBV15 and TRBJ2-7, with D perhaps TRBD1 or TRBD2 (6 bases each). This CDR3 spans 15 amino acids. Between the trimmed V and J ends, which lost 0 bases and 0 bases, there was a span of 9 bases. Germline-derived CDR1 and CDR2 are LNHNV and YYDKDF (reference sequence). The CDR3 nucleotides are TGTGCCACCAGCAGAGATGGAGGGGGCTCCTACGAGCAGTACTTC. Translating it yields CATSRDGGGSYEQYF.

The genes are TRBV7-9 and TRBJ2-2; D is uncertain. Per germline, CDR1 SEHNR and CDR2 FQNEAQ (reference sequence). The CDR3 length is 13 residues. Trimming took 5 bases from V and 2 from J, leaving 6 bases between them. CDR3 bases: TGTGCCAGCAGCCGCCCCAACACCGGGGAGCTGTTTTTT. Its translation is CASSRPNTGELFF.

This chain joins TRBV5-4 and TRBJ2-3; 11 nucleotides line up with TRBD2. This CDR3 has 15 amino acids. The germline gives CDR1 SGHNT, CDR2 YYREEE (reference sequence). V dropped 4 bases and J dropped 4; count of bases not matched to a gene: 5. The CDR3 DNA reads TGTGCCAGCAGCCGGAAGACTAGCGGGGCAGATACGCAGTATTTT. Amino acids: CASSRKTSGADTQYF.

This clone was counted only a few times. The rearrangement uses TRBV19 and TRBJ1-2; D is perhaps TRBD1 (5 bases). Germline-derived CDR1 and CDR2 are LNHDA and SQIVND (reference sequence). The CDR3 contains 15 residues. With 6 bases removed from V and 6 bases from J, the gap between germline ends came to 20 bases. The CDR3 bases are TGTGCCAGTAGCCCCTTGGGGGGGTGGTACGATGGCTACACCTTC. It yields the protein CASSPLGGWYDGYTF.